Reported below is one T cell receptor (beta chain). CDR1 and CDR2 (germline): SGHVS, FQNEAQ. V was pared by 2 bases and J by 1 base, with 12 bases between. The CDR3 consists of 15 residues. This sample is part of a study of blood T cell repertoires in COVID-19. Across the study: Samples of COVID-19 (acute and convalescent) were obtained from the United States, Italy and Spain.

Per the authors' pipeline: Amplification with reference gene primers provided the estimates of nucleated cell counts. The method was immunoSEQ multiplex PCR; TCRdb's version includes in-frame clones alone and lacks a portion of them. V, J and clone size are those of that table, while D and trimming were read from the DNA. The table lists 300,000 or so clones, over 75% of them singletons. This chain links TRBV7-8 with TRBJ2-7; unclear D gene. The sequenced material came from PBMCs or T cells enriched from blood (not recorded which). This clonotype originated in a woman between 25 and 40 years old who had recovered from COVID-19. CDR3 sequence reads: CASSLMGGESYEQYF. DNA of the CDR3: TGTGCCAGCAGCTTAATGGGTGGAGAGTCCTACGAGCAGTACTTC.